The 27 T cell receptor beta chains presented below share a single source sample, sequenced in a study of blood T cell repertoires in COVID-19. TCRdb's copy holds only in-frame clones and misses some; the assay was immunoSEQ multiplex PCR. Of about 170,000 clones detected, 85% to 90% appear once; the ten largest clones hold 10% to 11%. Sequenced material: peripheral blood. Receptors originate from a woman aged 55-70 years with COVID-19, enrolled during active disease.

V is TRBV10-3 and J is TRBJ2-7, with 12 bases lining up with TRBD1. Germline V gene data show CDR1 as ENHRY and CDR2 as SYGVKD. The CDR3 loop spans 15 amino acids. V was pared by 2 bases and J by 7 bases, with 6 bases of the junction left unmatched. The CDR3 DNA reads TGTGCCATCAGTGAGACGGGACAGGGGGCGTGGGAGCAGTACTTC. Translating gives CAISETGQGAWEQYF.

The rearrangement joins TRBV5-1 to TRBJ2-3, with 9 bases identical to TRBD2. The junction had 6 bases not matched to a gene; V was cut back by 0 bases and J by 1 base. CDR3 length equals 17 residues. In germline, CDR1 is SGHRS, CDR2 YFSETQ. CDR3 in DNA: TGCGCCAGCAGCTTGGAAGGGATAGCGGGGGGCACAGATACGCAGTATTTT. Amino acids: CASSLEGIAGGTDTQYF.

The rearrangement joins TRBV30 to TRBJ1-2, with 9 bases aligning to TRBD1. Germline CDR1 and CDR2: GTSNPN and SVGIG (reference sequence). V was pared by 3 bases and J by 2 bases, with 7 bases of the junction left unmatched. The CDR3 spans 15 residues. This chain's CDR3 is CAWRDRGSSNYGYTF. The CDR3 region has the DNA TGTGCCTGGAGGGACAGGGGCTCCTCGAACTATGGCTACACCTTC.

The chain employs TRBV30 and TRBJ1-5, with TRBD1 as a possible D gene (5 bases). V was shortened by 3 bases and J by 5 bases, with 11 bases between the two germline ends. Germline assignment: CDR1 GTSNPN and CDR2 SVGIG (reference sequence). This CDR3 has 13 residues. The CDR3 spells CAWSTGIYQPQHF. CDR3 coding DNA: TGTGCCTGGAGCACAGGCATTTATCAGCCCCAGCATTTT.

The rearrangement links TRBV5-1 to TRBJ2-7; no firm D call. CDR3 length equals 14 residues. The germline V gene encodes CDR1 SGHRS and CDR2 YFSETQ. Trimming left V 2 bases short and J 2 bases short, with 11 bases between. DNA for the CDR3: TGCGCCAGCAGCTTAGTCCCAGGAACCTACGAGCAGTACTTC. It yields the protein CASSLVPGTYEQYF.

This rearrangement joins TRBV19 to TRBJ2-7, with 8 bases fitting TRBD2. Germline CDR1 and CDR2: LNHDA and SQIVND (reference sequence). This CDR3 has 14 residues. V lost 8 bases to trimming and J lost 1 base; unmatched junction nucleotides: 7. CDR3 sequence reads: CASALAGGSYEQYF. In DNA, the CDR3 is TGTGCCAGTGCCCTTGCGGGGGGTTCCTACGAGCAGTACTTC.

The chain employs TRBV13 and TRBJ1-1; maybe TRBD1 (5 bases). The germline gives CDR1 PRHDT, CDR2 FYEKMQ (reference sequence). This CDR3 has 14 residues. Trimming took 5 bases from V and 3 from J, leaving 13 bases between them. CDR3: CASSHSTRDTEAFF. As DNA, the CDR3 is TGTGCCAGCAGCCACTCTACCAGGGACACTGAAGCTTTCTTT.

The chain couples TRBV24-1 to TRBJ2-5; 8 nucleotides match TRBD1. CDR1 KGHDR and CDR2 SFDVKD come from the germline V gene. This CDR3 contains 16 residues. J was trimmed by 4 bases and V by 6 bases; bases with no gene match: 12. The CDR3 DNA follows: TGTGCCACCAGTAAGGGGTCCCAGGGGACAGGAGAGACCCAGTACTTC. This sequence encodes CATSKGSQGTGETQYF.

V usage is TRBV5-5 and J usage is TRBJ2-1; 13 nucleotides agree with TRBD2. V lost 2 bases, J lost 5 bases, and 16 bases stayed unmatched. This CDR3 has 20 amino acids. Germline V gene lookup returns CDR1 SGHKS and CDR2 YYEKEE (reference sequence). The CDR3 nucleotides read TGTGCCAGCAGCTTTCGTCTAGGACTAGCGGGAGCCCCAGGGGACAATGAGCAGTTCTTC. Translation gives CASSFRLGLAGAPGDNEQFF. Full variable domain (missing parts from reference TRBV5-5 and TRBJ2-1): DAGVTQSPTHLIKTRGQQVTLRCSPISGHKSVSWYQQVLGQGPQFIFQYYEKEERGRGNFPDRFSARQFPNYSSELNVNALLLGDSALYLCASSFRLGLAGAPGDNEQFFGPGTRLTVL.

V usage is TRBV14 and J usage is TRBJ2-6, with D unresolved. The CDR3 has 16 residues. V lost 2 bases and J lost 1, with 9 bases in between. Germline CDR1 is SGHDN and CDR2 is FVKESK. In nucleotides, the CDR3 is TGTGCCAGCAGCCAAATGGGCCCATCTGGGGCCAACGTCCTGACTTTC. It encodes CASSQMGPSGANVLTF.

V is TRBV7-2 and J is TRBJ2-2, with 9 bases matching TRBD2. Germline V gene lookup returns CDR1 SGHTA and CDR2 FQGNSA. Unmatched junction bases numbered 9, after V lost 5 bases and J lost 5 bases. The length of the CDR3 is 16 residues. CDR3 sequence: CASSPVSGRKTGELFF. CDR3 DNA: TGTGCCAGCAGCCCCGTGAGCGGGAGGAAGACCGGGGAGCTGTTTTTT.

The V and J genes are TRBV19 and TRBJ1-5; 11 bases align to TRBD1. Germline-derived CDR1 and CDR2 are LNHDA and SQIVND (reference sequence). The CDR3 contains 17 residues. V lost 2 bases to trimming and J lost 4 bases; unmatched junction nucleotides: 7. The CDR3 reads CASSIRGQGGTNQPQHF. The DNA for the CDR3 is TGTGCCAGTAGTATAAGGGGACAGGGGGGGACGAATCAGCCCCAGCATTTT.

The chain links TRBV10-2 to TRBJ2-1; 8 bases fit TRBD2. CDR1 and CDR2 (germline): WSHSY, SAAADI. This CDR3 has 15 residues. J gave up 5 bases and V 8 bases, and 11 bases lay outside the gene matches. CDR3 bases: TGCGCCAGCCGCGGTTGGGTAGCGGGAAACAATGAGCAGTTCTTC. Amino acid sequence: CASRGWVAGNNEQFF.

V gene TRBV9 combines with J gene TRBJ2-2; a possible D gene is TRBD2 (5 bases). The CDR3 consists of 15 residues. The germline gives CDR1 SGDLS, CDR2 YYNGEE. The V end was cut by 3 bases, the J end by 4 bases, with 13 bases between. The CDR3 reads CASSAQTGFTGELFF. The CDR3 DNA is TGTGCCAGCAGCGCCCAGACGGGGTTCACCGGGGAGCTGTTTTTT.

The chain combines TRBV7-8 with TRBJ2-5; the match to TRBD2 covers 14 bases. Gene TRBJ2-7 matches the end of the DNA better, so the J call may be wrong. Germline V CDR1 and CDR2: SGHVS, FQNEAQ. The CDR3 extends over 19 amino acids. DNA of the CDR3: TGTGCCAGCAGCGAAGGTAGACTAGCGGGAGGGCCGAATGCCTACGAGCAGTACTTC. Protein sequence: CASSEGRLAGGPNAYEQYF.

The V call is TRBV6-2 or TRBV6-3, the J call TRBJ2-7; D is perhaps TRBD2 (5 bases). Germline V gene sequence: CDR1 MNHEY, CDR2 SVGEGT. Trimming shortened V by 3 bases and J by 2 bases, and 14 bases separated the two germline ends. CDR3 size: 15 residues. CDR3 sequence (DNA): TGTGCCAGCAGTTATGGGTCAGCGGCTCCCTACGAGCAGTACTTC. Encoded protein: CASSYGSAAPYEQYF.

As DNA, the CDR3 is TGTGCCAGCAGCTTGGATAGCGGGGACTCCTACAATGAGCAGTTCTTC. This codes for CASSLDSGDSYNEQFF. This sequence joins TRBV5-5 and TRBJ2-1; 8 bases line up with TRBD2. The germline V gene has CDR1 SGHKS and CDR2 YYEKEE (reference sequence). This CDR3 has 16 amino acids. After removal of 0 bases from V and 0 bases from J, the junction contained 2 bases not matched to a gene.

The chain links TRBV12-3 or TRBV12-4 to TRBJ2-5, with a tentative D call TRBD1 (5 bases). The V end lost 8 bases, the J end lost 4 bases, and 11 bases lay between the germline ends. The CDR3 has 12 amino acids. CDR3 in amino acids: CASGAGSETQYF. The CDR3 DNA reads TGTGCCAGCGGGGCAGGGTCAGAGACCCAGTACTTC.

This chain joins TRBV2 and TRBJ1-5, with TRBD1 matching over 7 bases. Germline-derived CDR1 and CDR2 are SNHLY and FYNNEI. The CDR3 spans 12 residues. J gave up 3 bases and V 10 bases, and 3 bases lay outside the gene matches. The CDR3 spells CATGTVNQPQHF. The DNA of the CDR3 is TGTGCCACCGGGACAGTCAATCAGCCCCAGCATTTT.

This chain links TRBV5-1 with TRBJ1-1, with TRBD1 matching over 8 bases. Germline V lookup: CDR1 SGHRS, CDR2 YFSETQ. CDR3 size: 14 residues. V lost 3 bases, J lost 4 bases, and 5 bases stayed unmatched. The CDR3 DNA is TGCGCCAGCAGCTGGGGCGGACAGGGCACTGAAGCTTTCTTT. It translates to CASSWGGQGTEAFF.

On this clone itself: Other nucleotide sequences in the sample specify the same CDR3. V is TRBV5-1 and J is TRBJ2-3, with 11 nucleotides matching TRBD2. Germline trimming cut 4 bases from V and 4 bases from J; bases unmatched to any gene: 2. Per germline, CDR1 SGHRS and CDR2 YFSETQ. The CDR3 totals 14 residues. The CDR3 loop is CASSLGLAADTQYF. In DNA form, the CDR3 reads TGCGCCAGCAGCCTGGGACTAGCGGCAGATACGCAGTATTTT.

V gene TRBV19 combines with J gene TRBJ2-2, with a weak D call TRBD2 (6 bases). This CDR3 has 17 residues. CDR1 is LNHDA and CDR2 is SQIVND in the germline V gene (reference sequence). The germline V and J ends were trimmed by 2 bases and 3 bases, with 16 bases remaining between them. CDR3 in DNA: TGTGCCAGTAGTATAATTCCCGGGAGCGGGTACACCGGGGAGCTGTTTTTT. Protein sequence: CASSIIPGSGYTGELFF. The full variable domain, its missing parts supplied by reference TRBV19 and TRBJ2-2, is DGGITQSPKYLFRKEGQNVTLSCEQNLNHDAMYWYRQDPGQGLRLIYYSQIVNDFQKGDIAEGYSVSREKKESFPLTVTSAQKNPTAFYLCASSIIPGSGYTGELFFGEGSRLTVL.

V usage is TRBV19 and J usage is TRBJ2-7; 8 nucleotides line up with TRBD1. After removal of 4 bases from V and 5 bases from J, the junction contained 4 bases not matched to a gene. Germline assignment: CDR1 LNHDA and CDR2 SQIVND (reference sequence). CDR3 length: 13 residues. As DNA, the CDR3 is TGTGCCAGTAGTACTGGGACAGGAGACGAGCAGTACTTC. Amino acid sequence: CASSTGTGDEQYF.

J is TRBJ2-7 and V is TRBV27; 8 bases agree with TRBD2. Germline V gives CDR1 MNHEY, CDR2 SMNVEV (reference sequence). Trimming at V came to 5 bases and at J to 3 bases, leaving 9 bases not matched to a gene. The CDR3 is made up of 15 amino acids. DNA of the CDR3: TGTGCCAGCAGTGTACTAGCGGACCCTGTCTACGAGCAGTACTTC. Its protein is CASSVLADPVYEQYF.

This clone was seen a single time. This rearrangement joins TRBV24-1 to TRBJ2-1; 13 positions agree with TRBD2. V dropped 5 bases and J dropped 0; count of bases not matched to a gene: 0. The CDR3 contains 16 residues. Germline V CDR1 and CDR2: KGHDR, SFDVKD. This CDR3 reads CATSGTSGSSYNEQFF. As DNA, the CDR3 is TGTGCCACCAGTGGGACTAGCGGGAGCTCCTACAATGAGCAGTTCTTC.

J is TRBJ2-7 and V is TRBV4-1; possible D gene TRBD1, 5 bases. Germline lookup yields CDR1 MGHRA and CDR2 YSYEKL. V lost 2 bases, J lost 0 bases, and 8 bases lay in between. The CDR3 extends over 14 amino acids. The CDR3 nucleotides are TGCGCCAGCAGCCAACAGGGCCTCTCCTACGAGCAGTACTTC. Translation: CASSQQGLSYEQYF.

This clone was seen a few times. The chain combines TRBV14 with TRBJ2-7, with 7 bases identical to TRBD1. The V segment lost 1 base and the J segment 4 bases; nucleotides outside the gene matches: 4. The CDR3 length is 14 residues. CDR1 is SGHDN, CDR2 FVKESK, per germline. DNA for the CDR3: TGTGCCAGCAGCCAAGGACAGGGATGGTACGAGCAGTACTTC. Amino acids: CASSQGQGWYEQYF.